This entry concerns a single TCR beta chain. Its specificity is not known. The sample belongs to a study of shared clonotypes between healthy human individuals. The overall study: Ranging from 18 to 49 in age, donors were two women and a few men. Whole-study results and caveats: The four-donor shared clonotypes exceeded non-shared clonotypes in generation probability, with non-shared ones scoring lower. Larger estimated richness was generally recorded for naive subsets relative to memory subsets.

The naive CD8 population came from CD45RO-negative cells selected for CCR7, without terminally differentiated effector memory CD45RA+ cells. The method was immunoSEQ multiplex PCR; TCRdb's version includes in-frame clones alone and lacks a portion of them. The data show 1.5 million to 2.5 million clones, just under 95% seen once. Germline lookup yields CDR1 SGHAT and CDR2 FQNNGV. This CDR3 comprises 13 residues. With V trimmed by 6 bases and J by 5 bases, 4 bases remained unmatched. This rearrangement joins TRBV11-2 to TRBJ2-7, with 10 bases lining up with TRBD2. The specimen sequenced was naive CD8+ T cells sorted from blood. This clonotype originated in a man between 18 and 29 years old in good health. CDR3 protein: CASRLAGYDEQYF. Here the CDR3 DNA reads TGTGCCAGCAGACTAGCGGGGTACGACGAGCAGTACTTC.